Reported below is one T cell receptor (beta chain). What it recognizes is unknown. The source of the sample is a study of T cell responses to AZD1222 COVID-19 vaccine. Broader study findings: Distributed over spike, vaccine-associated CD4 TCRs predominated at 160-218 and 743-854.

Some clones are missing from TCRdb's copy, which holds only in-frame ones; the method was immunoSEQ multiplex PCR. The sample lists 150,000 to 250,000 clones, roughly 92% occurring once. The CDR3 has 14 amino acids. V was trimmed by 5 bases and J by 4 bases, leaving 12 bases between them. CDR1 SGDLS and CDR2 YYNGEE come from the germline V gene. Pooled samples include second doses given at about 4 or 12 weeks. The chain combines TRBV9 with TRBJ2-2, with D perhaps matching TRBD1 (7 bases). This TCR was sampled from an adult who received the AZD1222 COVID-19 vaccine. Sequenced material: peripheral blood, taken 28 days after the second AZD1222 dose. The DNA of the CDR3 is TGTGCCAGCAGGGGGGGACAGACCACCGGGGAGCTGTTTTTT. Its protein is CASRGGQTTGELFF.